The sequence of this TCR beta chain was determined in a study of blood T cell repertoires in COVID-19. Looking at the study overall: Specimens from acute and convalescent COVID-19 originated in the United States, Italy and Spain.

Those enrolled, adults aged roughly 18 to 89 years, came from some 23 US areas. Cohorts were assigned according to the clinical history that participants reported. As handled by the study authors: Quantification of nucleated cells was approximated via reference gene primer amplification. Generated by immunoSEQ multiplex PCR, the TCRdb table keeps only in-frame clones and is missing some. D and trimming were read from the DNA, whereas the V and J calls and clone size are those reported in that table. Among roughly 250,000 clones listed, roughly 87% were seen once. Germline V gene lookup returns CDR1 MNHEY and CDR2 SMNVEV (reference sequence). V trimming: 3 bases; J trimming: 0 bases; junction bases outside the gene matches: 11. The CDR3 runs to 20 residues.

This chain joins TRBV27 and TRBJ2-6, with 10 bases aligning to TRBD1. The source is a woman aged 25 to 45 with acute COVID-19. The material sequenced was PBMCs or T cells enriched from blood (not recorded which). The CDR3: CASSLAGGQGVTSGANVLTF. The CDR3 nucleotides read TGTGCCAGCAGTTTGGCCGGCGGACAGGGGGTCACCTCTGGGGCCAACGTCCTGACTTTC.